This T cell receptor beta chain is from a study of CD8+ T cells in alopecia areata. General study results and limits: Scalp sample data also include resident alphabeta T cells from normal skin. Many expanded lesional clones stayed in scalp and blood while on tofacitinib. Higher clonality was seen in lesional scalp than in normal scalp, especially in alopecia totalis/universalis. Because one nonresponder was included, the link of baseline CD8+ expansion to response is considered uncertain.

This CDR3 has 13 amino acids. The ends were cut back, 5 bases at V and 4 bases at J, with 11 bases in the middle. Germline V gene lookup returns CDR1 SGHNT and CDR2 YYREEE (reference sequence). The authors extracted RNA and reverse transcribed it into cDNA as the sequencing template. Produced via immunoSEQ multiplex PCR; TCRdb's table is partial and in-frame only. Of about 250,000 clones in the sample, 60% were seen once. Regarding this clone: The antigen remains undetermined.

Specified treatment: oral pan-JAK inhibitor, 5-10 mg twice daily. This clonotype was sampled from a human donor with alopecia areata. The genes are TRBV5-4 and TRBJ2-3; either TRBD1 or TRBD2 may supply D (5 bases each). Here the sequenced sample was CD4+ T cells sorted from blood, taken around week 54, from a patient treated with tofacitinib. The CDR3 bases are TGTGCCAGCAGACCGGGGCCTCCAGATACGCAGTATTTT. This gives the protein CASRPGPPDTQYF.